This T cell receptor beta chain stems from a study of cytomegalovirus exposure and HLA in healthy donors. The PCR was carried out with 60 Vbeta primers and 13 Jbeta primers. Only in-frame clones appear in the TCRdb table, and some are missing; sequencing was by immunoSEQ multiplex PCR. The sample includes under 150,000 clones, around 70% of them seen just once. The CDR3 covers 15 residues. V lost 3 bases and J lost 5, with 13 bases in between. CDR1 and CDR2 (germline): SNHLY, FYNNEI. The specimen sequenced was PBMCs. The rearrangement links TRBV2 to TRBJ2-2; no clear D. The sequence was collected from a human donor in good health. CDR3 loop: CASSEIGPRTGELFF. CDR3 bases: TGTGCCAGCAGTGAGATAGGCCCCAGGACCGGGGAGCTGTTTTTT.